This passage covers 16 T cell receptor beta chains from one sample sequenced in a study of spatial heterogeneity in lung cancer (dated by TCRdb to about 2019). The sample's time point label, decoded: sample taken at primary tumor resection. TCR sequencing used whole RNA extracted from tumor and nontumor lung tissue, or from cryopreserved PBMC samples, without cell sorting. Library preparation employed 5' RACE. Sequenced on a NextSeq 500. TCRdb redid the processing of the public reads, applying fastp at Q25 and MiXCR, and retained in-frame beta chains. For every CDR3 protein sequence, its rows merge into one entry that carries the most common genes and DNA. The sample has about 38,000 distinct CDR3 sequences on record, roughly 7.4% of them singletons. Clones ranked in the top ten supply roughly 28% of the sample. The sequencing here drew on PBMCs, taken at surgery. These receptors were taken from a male donor with early-stage non-small cell lung cancer.

This clonotype was observed a few times. The gene calls are TRBV6-6 and TRBJ2-3, with 14 positions matching TRBD2. The germline gives CDR1 MNHNY, CDR2 SVGAGI (reference sequence). The ends lost 9 bases at V and 0 bases at J; junction bases unmatched: 8. This CDR3 comprises 17 residues. The CDR3 DNA is TGTGCCAGTCAACTAAGGACTAGCGGGGGGAGCACAGATACGCAGTATTTT. It is translated as CASQLRTSGGSTDTQYF.

This clonotype appeared many times. This chain uses TRBV10-3 with TRBJ1-5; TRBD1 is a possible D gene (5 bases). In germline, CDR1 is ENHRY, CDR2 SYGVKD. The CDR3 totals 15 residues. V lost 5 bases and J lost 0, with 11 bases in between. The CDR3 reads CAISRDRNSNQPQHF. The CDR3 nucleotides read TGTGCCATCAGTCGGGACCGGAATAGCAATCAGCCCCAGCATTTT.

This clonotype was seen many times. This chain connects TRBV7-6 to TRBJ2-4, with D maybe TRBD1 (5 bases). Germline V gene lookup returns CDR1 SGHVS and CDR2 FNYEAQ. The CDR3 is 15 amino acids. Trimming took off 0 bases at V and 2 bases at J, with 8 bases between the two ends. The CDR3 loop reads CASSLAAGTKNIQYF. In nucleotides, the CDR3 is TGTGCCAGCAGCTTAGCCGCAGGGACCAAAAACATTCAGTACTTC.

This clonotype was found a few times. V is TRBV4-2 and J is TRBJ2-3; the match to TRBD2 covers 7 bases. The V gene's germline CDR1 is LGHNA and CDR2 YNFKEQ. This CDR3 has 16 residues. V was clipped by 0 bases and J by 4 bases; unmatched bases: 7. The CDR3 sequence is CASSQEGQGGADTQYF. The CDR3 DNA reads TGTGCCAGCAGCCAAGAGGGTCAGGGAGGGGCAGATACGCAGTATTTT.

This clonotype was seen more than once but under ten times. This chain joins TRBV4-2 and TRBJ1-2; tentative D call: TRBD1 (5 bases). V shed 0 bases and J shed 6 bases, with 11 bases lying between them. The germline V gene encodes CDR1 LGHNA and CDR2 YNFKEQ. This CDR3 has 14 residues. CDR3 in amino acids: CASSQEGQGNGYTF. The CDR3, as DNA: TGTGCCAGCAGCCAAGAAGGGCAGGGAAATGGCTACACCTTC.

This clonotype appeared a few times. The chain uses TRBV12-3 or TRBV12-4 and TRBJ1-5; unclear D gene. Between the trimmed V and J ends, which lost 5 bases and 5 bases, there was a span of 7 bases. This CDR3 has 12 residues. CDR3 coding DNA: TGTGCCAGCAGTGGCAGCTATCAGCCCCAGCATTTT. Translated: CASSGSYQPQHF.

Ten or more counts support this clonotype. CDR3 in amino acids: CASSEQDRSSYNSPLHF. DNA for the CDR3: TGTGCCAGCAGCGAGCAGGACAGGAGCTCCTATAATTCACCCCTCCACTTT. This chain links TRBV7-3 with TRBJ1-6, with 7 bases that match TRBD1. Germline loops: CDR1 SGHTA, CDR2 FQGTGA. CDR3 length: 17 amino acids. V was clipped by 5 bases and J by 0 bases; unmatched bases: 7.

This clonotype showed up just once. Just one base apart from a much larger clone, this may be a read error. This rearrangement joins TRBV12-3 or TRBV12-4 to TRBJ2-5; D is ambiguous. The V end was cut by 5 bases, the J end by 0 bases, with 10 bases between. The CDR3 is 14 residues long. CDR3 sequence: CASSASQYQETQYF. The CDR3 DNA sequence: TGTGCCAGCAGTGCCTCCCAGTACCAAGAGACCCAGTACTTC.

This clonotype showed up many times. The chain couples TRBV18 to TRBJ1-5; D is uncertain. Germline lookup yields CDR1 KGHSH and CDR2 LQKENI. V was cut by 5 bases and J by 2 bases, with 10 bases left in between. The length of the CDR3 is 14 residues. CDR3 residues: CASSTGSGNQPQHF. CDR3 DNA: TGTGCCAGCTCAACCGGTTCCGGCAATCAGCCCCAGCATTTT.

This chain joins TRBV18 and TRBJ2-1, with D tentatively TRBD1 or TRBD2 (6 bases each). Trimming pared 6 bases from V and 7 bases from J, leaving 22 bases between. Looked up from germline, CDR1 is KGHSH and CDR2 is LQKENI. This CDR3 region has 16 residues. The CDR3 region has the DNA TGTGCCAGCTCCCCGACTAGAGGGGGGTTGGTGAATGAGCAGTTCTTC. This sequence encodes CASSPTRGGLVNEQFF.

The genes are TRBV18 and TRBJ1-2; 8 nucleotides align to TRBD1. Trimming at V came to 2 bases and at J to 9 bases, leaving 8 bases not matched to a gene. The CDR3 consists of 14 residues. The germline V gene encodes CDR1 KGHSH and CDR2 LQKENI. For the CDR3, the DNA is TGTGCCAGCTCACCAACCGACAGGGGCGGTAGCTACACCTTC. Encoded protein: CASSPTDRGGSYTF. The entire variable domain, with the rest obtained from reference TRBV18 and TRBJ1-2, is as follows: NAGVMQNPRHLVRRRGQEARLRCSPMKGHSHVYWYRQLPEEGLKFMVYLQKENIIDESGMPKERFSAEFPKEGPSILRIQQVVRGDSAAYFCASSPTDRGGSYTFGSGTRLTVV.

This clonotype was seen at least ten times. The rearrangement uses TRBV3-1 and TRBJ1-1; 11 positions match TRBD1. This CDR3 contains 14 residues. Trimming at V came to 7 bases and at J to 4 bases, leaving 5 bases not matched to a gene. Germline CDR1 LGHDT, CDR2 YNNKEL (reference sequence). DNA of the CDR3: TGTGCCAGCATCCGGGGACAGGGGGGCACTGAAGCTTTCTTT. Translating gives CASIRGQGGTEAFF.

There are many counts of this clonotype. The chain combines TRBV6-1 with TRBJ1-1; no definite D call. V lost 6 bases and J lost 5, with 19 bases in between. Looked up from germline, CDR1 is MNHNS and CDR2 is SASEGT. The CDR3 runs 15 residues. The CDR3 here is CASRAGLSPGTEAFF. The CDR3 nucleotides are TGTGCCAGCAGGGCCGGGCTTTCCCCCGGGACTGAAGCTTTCTTT.

This clonotype was seen only a few times. The DNA of the CDR3 is TGTGCCAGCAGCTTAACCTCCGGGGCGGGGACCCAGTACTTC. Translating gives CASSLTSGAGTQYF. The rearrangement joins TRBV7-3 to TRBJ2-5; tentatively, D is TRBD1 or TRBD2 (5 bases each). V was pared by 0 bases and J by 7 bases, with 12 bases between. Germline-derived CDR1 and CDR2 are SGHTA and FQGTGA. The length of the CDR3 is 14 residues.

This clonotype was seen repeatedly, ten times or more. The chain couples TRBV30 to TRBJ2-6, with a tentative D call TRBD2 (5 bases). The CDR3 is 14 amino acids. The germline CDR1 and CDR2 sequences are GTSNPN and SVGIG (reference sequence). The CDR3: CARFEGSGANVLTF. CDR3 in DNA: TGTGCGAGGTTCGAGGGCTCTGGGGCCAACGTCCTGACTTTC.

There are many counts of this clonotype. As DNA, the CDR3 is TGTGCCAGCAGCTTAATCCCCAGGGGGGACCAGCCCCAGCATTTT. Protein: CASSLIPRGDQPQHF. This chain connects TRBV7-9 to TRBJ1-5, with 7 positions matching TRBD1. Germline CDR1 is SEHNR and CDR2 is FQNEAQ (reference sequence). CDR3 length: 15 amino acids. The V gene end was trimmed by 2 bases and the J gene end by 7 bases; junction bases not matched to a gene: 8.